The clone carrying this T cell receptor beta chain was recorded many times. The library was built from about 400 ng RNA with molecular barcoded adaptors for alpha/delta and beta/gamma chains. TCRdb re-analysed the reads in MiXCR, keeping a single row per CDR3 protein. The sample has tens of thousands of distinct CDR3 sequences, under 25% seen once. Germline V CDR1 and CDR2: LGHDT, YNNKEL (reference sequence). V was shortened by 4 bases and J by 6 bases, with 13 bases between the two germline ends. The CDR3 contains 14 residues. The data stem from a study of read filtering for tumor transcriptome and immune sequencing.

This chain links TRBV3-1 with TRBJ2-1; D unresolved. Sequencing was carried out using a population of CD138-negative cells sorted from bone marrow. This receptor was identified in a donor aged 40 or over with multiple myeloma. CDR3 loop: CASSPVKGFNEQFF. In DNA, the CDR3 is TGTGCCAGCAGCCCAGTTAAGGGTTTCAATGAGCAGTTCTTC.